The 31 T cell receptor beta chains presented below share a single source sample, sequenced in a study of shared clonotypes between healthy human individuals (dated by TCRdb to the early 2020s). Library creation used the immunoSEQ multiplex PCR assay. TCRdb holds this immuneACCESS table with in-frame rearrangements only. Some clones are missing; in checked studies, unresolved V genes explain under half, and the rest has no known cause. This sample has approximately 1,500,000 clones in its table, and around 97% of those were observed once. Clones ranked in the top ten supply over 1% of the sample. Sequenced material: naive CD4+ T cells sorted from blood. Interpreted using the paper, the cell subset or site label stands for: CD45RA+ positively selected. The receptors shown here come from a man aged 25-45 years in good health.

The rearrangement joins TRBV23-1 to TRBJ1-2, with TRBD1 as a possible D gene (6 bases). TRBV23-1 is an ORF for which the function is uncertain. V lost 2 bases to trimming and J lost 4 bases, with 14 bases between them. The CDR3 length is 15 residues. CDR3 sequence reads: CASSQPQGVGYGYTF. In nucleotides, the CDR3 is TGCGCCAGCAGTCAACCACAGGGAGTCGGCTATGGCTACACCTTC.

DNA for the CDR3: TGTGCCAGCACTGGTCGAGGGGGAGAGTCCTACGAGCAGTACTTC. Amino acid sequence: CASTGRGGESYEQYF. This chain joins TRBV6-6 and TRBJ2-7; a weak D match, TRBD1 (6 bases). The V gene's germline CDR1 is MNHNY and CDR2 SVGAGI (reference sequence). This CDR3 has 15 residues. Trimming stripped 7 bases from V and 1 base from J, with 17 bases between.

The chain combines TRBV19 with TRBJ2-4, with 9 bases fitting TRBD1. Trimming removed 5 bases from V and 0 bases from J; junction bases left unmatched: 5. The germline CDR1 and CDR2 sequences are LNHDA and SQIVND (reference sequence). The CDR3 is 16 amino acids. CDR3 amino acids: CASSPTGQGAKNIQYF. CDR3 nucleotide sequence: TGTGCCAGTAGTCCCACGGGACAGGGAGCCAAAAACATTCAGTACTTC.

The CDR3 bases are TGTGCCAGCTCGCCAGGGTCGGCTGGAAACACCATATATTTT. It yields the protein CASSPGSAGNTIYF. The genes are TRBV18 and TRBJ1-3, with a tentative D call TRBD1 (5 bases). The germline V gene encodes CDR1 KGHSH and CDR2 LQKENI. V was cut by 6 bases and J by 2 bases, with 11 bases left in between. CDR3 size: 14 residues.

The rearrangement joins TRBV11-3 to TRBJ2-3, with 8 bases aligning to TRBD1. From germline, CDR1 is SGHNT and CDR2 YENEEA. The ends lost 1 base at V and 5 bases at J; junction bases unmatched: 17. The length of the CDR3 is 19 residues. The CDR3 reads CASSLGPPRQGHGRDTQYF. DNA for the CDR3: TGTGCCAGCAGCTTAGGCCCCCCCAGACAGGGGCATGGAAGAGATACGCAGTATTTT. The entire variable domain, with the rest obtained from reference TRBV11-3 and TRBJ2-3, is as follows: EAGVVQSPRYKIIEKKQPVAFWCNPISGHNTLYWYLQNLGQGPELLIRYENEEAVDDSQLPKDRFSAERLKGVDSTLKIQPAELGDSAVYLCASSLGPPRQGHGRDTQYFGPGTRLTVL.

The chain carries TRBV28 and TRBJ1-1; no reliable D call. The germline gives CDR1 MDHEN, CDR2 SYDVKM. The length of the CDR3 is 12 residues. V was cut by 3 bases and J by 13 bases, with 15 bases left in between. The CDR3 is CASSFSFRQVFF. The CDR3, as DNA: TGTGCCAGCAGTTTCTCGTTCCGTCAGGTTTTCTTT.

V gene TRBV5-1 combines with J gene TRBJ2-3, with 11 bases aligning to TRBD2. V was clipped by 5 bases and J by 7 bases; unmatched bases: 6. The CDR3 contains 14 residues. The germline V gene has CDR1 SGHRS and CDR2 YFSETQ. CDR3 in DNA: TGCGCCAGCAGTGAGTTAGCGGGAGGGAATACGCAGTATTTT. Its translation: CASSELAGGNTQYF.

This clone is a singleton in its sample. Other nucleotide sequences from this sample produce the same CDR3. The rearrangement joins TRBV28 to TRBJ1-1, with 10 bases fitting TRBD1. Germline loops: CDR1 MDHEN, CDR2 SYDVKM. The CDR3 is 14 amino acids. V shed 3 bases and J 2 bases; nucleotides not matched to a gene: 0. Written as DNA, the CDR3 is TGTGCCAGCAGTTTGACAGGGGGCAACACTGAAGCTTTCTTT. This translates into CASSLTGGNTEAFF.

This chain connects TRBV5-8 to TRBJ1-1; D remains unclear. The CDR3 covers 14 residues. Germline CDR1 SGHTS, CDR2 YDEGEE. The V end lost 4 bases, the J end lost 4 bases, and 14 bases lay between the germline ends. The CDR3 is CASSVLPAGTEAFF. DNA of the CDR3: TGTGCCAGCAGCGTGCTTCCTGCGGGCACTGAAGCTTTCTTT.

The chain joins TRBV28 to TRBJ2-1; 9 positions agree with TRBD2. Trimming removed 3 bases from V and 9 bases from J; junction bases left unmatched: 9. Germline-derived CDR1 and CDR2 are MDHEN and SYDVKM. The CDR3 has 15 amino acids. The CDR3: CASSFLLAGRSEQFF. CDR3 coding DNA: TGTGCCAGCAGTTTTCTCCTAGCGGGACGTTCTGAGCAGTTCTTC.

In its sample, this clone was seen once. This chain connects TRBV11-3 to TRBJ1-2; no clear D gene. CDR3 length equals 12 residues. Germline CDR1 SGHNT, CDR2 YENEEA. Trimming took off 1 base at V and 4 bases at J, with 4 bases between the two ends. DNA of the CDR3: TGTGCCAGCAGCTTAGTGGTCTATGGCTACACCTTC. This encodes CASSLVVYGYTF.

The V gene is TRBV11-2, the J gene TRBJ2-1; maybe TRBD2 (6 bases). The V gene's germline CDR1 is SGHAT and CDR2 FQNNGV. The CDR3 runs 14 residues. The V end was cut by 1 base, the J end by 7 bases, with 11 bases between. CDR3 loop: CASSLAGAVNEQFF. The CDR3 region has the DNA TGTGCCAGCAGCTTAGCGGGAGCGGTGAATGAGCAGTTCTTC.

This chain joins TRBV7-8 and TRBJ2-7; TRBD2 matches 11 bases. The CDR3 totals 15 residues. Germline loops: CDR1 SGHVS, CDR2 FQNEAQ. V lost 6 bases to trimming and J lost 5 bases; unmatched junction nucleotides: 9. The CDR3 sequence is CASRPRLAGNHEQYF. The CDR3 coding sequence is TGTGCCAGCAGGCCGAGACTAGCGGGAAATCACGAGCAGTACTTC.

CDR3 sequence reads: CASSYKTDVGEQFF. The CDR3 DNA follows: TGTGCCAGCAGCTACAAGACGGACGTGGGTGAGCAGTTCTTC. V and J are TRBV6-1 and TRBJ2-1; D unclear. The V end lost 6 bases, the J end lost 9 bases, and 18 bases lay between the germline ends. CDR1 and CDR2 from the germline V gene are MNHNS and SASEGT. The CDR3 has 14 amino acids.

The chain employs TRBV7-2 and TRBJ2-5, with D unclear. Germline CDR1 reads SGHTA; CDR2 reads FQGNSA. This CDR3 is built from 13 residues. V was trimmed by 3 bases and J by 3 bases, leaving 8 bases between them. The CDR3 nucleotides read TGTGCCAGCAGCTTGACCAGAAAAGAGACCCAGTACTTC. The encoded protein is CASSLTRKETQYF.

The genes are TRBV5-1 and TRBJ2-1; D ambiguous. This CDR3 region has 12 residues. The ends were cut back, 0 bases at V and 9 bases at J, with 7 bases in the middle. CDR1 and CDR2 from the germline V gene are SGHRS and YFSETQ. The CDR3 loop is CASSLANSEQFF. The CDR3 DNA sequence: TGCGCCAGCAGCTTGGCAAATTCTGAGCAGTTCTTC.

The V and J genes are TRBV5-1 and TRBJ2-1; 10 positions agree with TRBD2. The V gene end was trimmed by 6 bases and the J gene end by 0 bases; junction bases not matched to a gene: 6. The CDR3 contains 16 residues. The V gene's germline CDR1 is SGHRS and CDR2 YFSETQ. The CDR3 nucleotides are TGCGCCAGCAACCCGGGACTAGCGACCTCCTACAATGAGCAGTTCTTC. It specifies CASNPGLATSYNEQFF. Full variable domain (rest looked up from reference TRBV5-1 and TRBJ2-1): KAGVTQTPRYLIKTRGQQVTLSCSPISGHRSVSWYQQTPGQGLQFLFEYFSETQRNKGNFPGRFSGRQFSNSRSEMNVSTLELGDSALYLCASNPGLATSYNEQFFGPGTRLTVL.

Notes on this clone: The same CDR3 can be traced to other DNA sequences in this sample. The rearrangement joins TRBV6-5 to TRBJ2-7; D tentatively fits TRBD1 or TRBD2 (5 bases each). The CDR3 extends over 14 amino acids. The ends were cut back, 6 bases at V and 2 bases at J, with 14 bases in the middle. Germline V gives CDR1 MNHEY, CDR2 SVGAGI. CDR3 in DNA: TGTGCCAGCAGCTCCGGGACGGGGACCTACGAGCAGTACTTC. The encoded protein is CASSSGTGTYEQYF.

The chain has TRBV5-4 and TRBJ2-5, with TRBD2 matching 9 bases. The CDR3 runs 15 residues. Looked up from germline, CDR1 is SGHNT and CDR2 is YYREEE (reference sequence). The J segment lost 5 bases and the V segment lost 5 bases, leaving 10 bases of the junction unmatched. CDR3 bases: TGTGCCAGCAGTTCCCGTAGCGGGAGCGGTGAGACCCAGTACTTC. Amino acids: CASSSRSGSGETQYF.

V and J are TRBV18 and TRBJ2-1; possibly TRBD2 for D (6 bases). V was shortened by 0 bases and J by 5 bases, with 17 bases between the two germline ends. The CDR3 spans 17 residues. The V gene's germline CDR1 is KGHSH and CDR2 LQKENI. The CDR3 loop is CASSPPEGQRSHNEQFF. The CDR3 DNA reads as TGTGCCAGCTCACCACCGGAGGGCCAGAGGTCCCACAATGAGCAGTTCTTC.

The chain combines TRBV7-9 with TRBJ2-2; D gene unclear. The CDR3 consists of 14 residues. V gave up 5 bases and J gave up 2 bases, with 9 bases separating them. Germline values: CDR1 SEHNR, CDR2 FQNEAQ (reference sequence). CDR3 bases: TGTGCCAGCAGCCAAGGCCAAAACACCGGGGAGCTGTTTTTT. It encodes CASSQGQNTGELFF.

This chain joins TRBV10-1 and TRBJ2-4; D is possibly TRBD1 (5 bases). V was trimmed by 4 bases and J by 11 bases, leaving 15 bases between them. This CDR3 has 13 residues. The germline V gene encodes CDR1 WNHNN and CDR2 SYGVQD (reference sequence). DNA for the CDR3: TGCGCCAGCAGTGCTTCTGACAGTTCGGTTCAGTACTTC. Its translation is CASSASDSSVQYF.

The rearrangement joins TRBV28 to TRBJ2-5; 7 bases map to TRBD2. Germline V lookup: CDR1 MDHEN, CDR2 SYDVKM. The CDR3 loop spans 15 amino acids. Losses at the gene ends were 6 bases for V and 7 bases for J; bases not matched to a gene: 14. The CDR3 DNA sequence: TGTGCCAGCAGCTCCCCCGGGGGGTTGAAGGGGACCCAGTACTTC. This encodes CASSSPGGLKGTQYF.

This chain links TRBV28 with TRBJ2-5; D not resolved. Germline V gene data show CDR1 as MDHEN and CDR2 as SYDVKM. V was trimmed by 4 bases and J by 2 bases, leaving 2 bases between them. The CDR3 consists of 11 residues. The CDR3 sequence is CASSWQETQYF. CDR3 DNA sequence: TGTGCCAGCAGTTGGCAAGAGACCCAGTACTTC.

This clone was picked up one time. V usage is TRBV7-2 and J usage is TRBJ1-1; no clear D. The V gene's germline CDR1 is SGHTA and CDR2 FQGNSA. The CDR3 length is 15 residues. The V end was cut by 5 bases, the J end by 1 base, with 14 bases between. As DNA, the CDR3 is TGTGCCAGCAGCCCCCTGGTGACGACGAACACTGAAGCTTTCTTT. It translates to CASSPLVTTNTEAFF.

As to this clone: Other DNA variants within this sample encode the same CDR3. The chain carries TRBV4-3 and TRBJ2-3; D uncertain. CDR1 LGHNA and CDR2 YSLEER come from the germline V gene. With 0 bases removed from V and 6 bases from J, the gap between germline ends came to 10 bases. The CDR3 runs 14 residues. CDR3 amino acids: CASSQDGVWDTQYF. CDR3 sequence (DNA): TGCGCCAGCAGCCAAGATGGGGTATGGGATACGCAGTATTTT.

This rearrangement joins TRBV9 to TRBJ2-1, with TRBD2 identical over 7 bases. The CDR3 runs to 17 residues. The ends lost 0 bases at V and 0 bases at J; junction bases unmatched: 6. The germline gives CDR1 SGDLS, CDR2 YYNGEE. The CDR3 here is CASSVGSSGASYNEQFF. CDR3 nucleotides: TGTGCCAGCAGCGTAGGGTCAAGCGGGGCCTCCTACAATGAGCAGTTCTTC. The variable domain in full, with the rest retrieved from reference TRBV9 and TRBJ2-1, is DSGVTQTPKHLITATGQRVTLRCSPRSGDLSVYWYQQSLDQGLQFLIQYYNGEERAKGNILERFSAQQFPDLHSELNLSSLELGDSALYFCASSVGSSGASYNEQFFGPGTRLTVL.

The rearrangement uses TRBV7-9 and TRBJ2-3, with D possibly matching TRBD1 (6 bases). The CDR3 contains 15 residues. Trimming pared 2 bases from V and 6 bases from J, leaving 15 bases between. CDR1 SEHNR and CDR2 FQNEAQ come from the germline V gene (reference sequence). The CDR3 loop reads CASSLLASTGDTQYF. CDR3 nucleotides: TGTGCCAGCAGCTTATTGGCCTCTACAGGGGATACGCAGTATTTT.

On this clone: Other DNA variants within this sample encode the same CDR3. The chain joins TRBV28 to TRBJ2-1, with D unresolved. Trimming removed 4 bases at V and 7 bases at J, with 8 bases between. The CDR3 is made up of 12 amino acids. The germline CDR1 and CDR2 sequences are MDHEN and SYDVKM. CDR3 region: CASSSTGNEQFF. The CDR3 nucleotides read TGTGCCAGCAGTTCAACCGGGAATGAGCAGTTCTTC.

The genes are TRBV5-1 and TRBJ2-7, with D possibly being TRBD2 (5 bases). The length of the CDR3 is 13 residues. The V gene's germline CDR1 is SGHRS and CDR2 YFSETQ. V was shortened by 4 bases and J by 6 bases, with 14 bases between the two germline ends. CDR3 bases: TGCGCCAGCAGCCCGGACTGGAGGTTCGAGCAGTACTTC. The encoded protein is CASSPDWRFEQYF.

The V gene is TRBV7-9, the J gene TRBJ2-2; the match to TRBD2 covers 8 bases. The germline gives CDR1 SEHNR, CDR2 FQNEAQ (reference sequence). The CDR3 is 17 residues long. V shed 3 bases and J 5 bases; nucleotides not matched to a gene: 11. The chain's CDR3 is CASSFIRAGVFTGELFF. CDR3 DNA: TGTGCCAGCAGCTTTATCCGAGCGGGAGTATTTACCGGGGAGCTGTTTTTT.